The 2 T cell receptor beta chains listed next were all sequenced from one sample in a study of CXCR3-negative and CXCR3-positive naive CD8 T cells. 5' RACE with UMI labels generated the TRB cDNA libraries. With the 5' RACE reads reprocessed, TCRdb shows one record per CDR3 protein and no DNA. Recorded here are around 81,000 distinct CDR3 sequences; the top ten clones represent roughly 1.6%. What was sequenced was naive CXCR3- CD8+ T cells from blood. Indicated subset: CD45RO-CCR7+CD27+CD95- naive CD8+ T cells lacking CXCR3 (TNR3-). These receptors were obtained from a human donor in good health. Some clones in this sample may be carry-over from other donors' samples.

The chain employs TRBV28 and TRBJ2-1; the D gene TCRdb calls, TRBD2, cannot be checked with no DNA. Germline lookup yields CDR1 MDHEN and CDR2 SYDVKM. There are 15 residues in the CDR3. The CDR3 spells CASSVLAGGDNEQFF.

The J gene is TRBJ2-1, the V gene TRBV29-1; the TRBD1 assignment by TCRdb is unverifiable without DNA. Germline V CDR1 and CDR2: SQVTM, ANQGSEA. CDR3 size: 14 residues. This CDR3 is CSADRTGDYNEQFF.